The sequence of this T cell receptor beta chain was determined in a study of monozygotic twins with inflammatory bowel disease. It was around 3,500 ng of total RNA that each TCR library used. Each UMI harboured a 6-nucleotide sample barcode and was appended via template switching. From its re-call of the 5' RACE reads, TCRdb lists each CDR3 protein once, without DNA. In total, the table holds 350,000 to 550,000 distinct CDR3 sequences. To note about this clonotype: Antigen unknown.

Germline V gives CDR1 SEHNR, CDR2 FQNEAQ (reference sequence). This CDR3 spans 15 amino acids. Study-level findings and limits: Clonotype sharing was lower in IBD patients than healthy twins, most markedly with disease activity.

Every donor provided one blood sample measuring 2.5 ml. Sequencing was done on a sample of blood. The chain recombines TRBV7-9 with TRBJ1-2; TCRdb's D call of TRBD1 is untestable without DNA. This sequence originates from a human donor with ulcerative colitis or Crohn's disease, or a healthy co-twin of an affected twin (not recorded which). This CDR3 reads CASSLGSGTENGYTF.